This T cell receptor beta chain was identified during a study of blood T cell repertoires in COVID-19. Study overall: PBMCs, B-cell-depleted T cells, or T cells provided the cDNA or gDNA that made up the material.

The V end was cut by 0 bases, the J end by 1 base, with 12 bases between. The CDR3 spans 16 residues. Per the germline V gene, CDR1 is LGHNA and CDR2 is YSLEER. As handled by the study authors: Estimation of nucleated cell counts relied on the amplification of reference gene primers. Assay: immunoSEQ multiplex PCR; the TCRdb copy retains only in-frame clones and omits some. D and trimming were read from the DNA, whereas the V and J calls and clone size are those reported in that table. The sample includes roughly 250,000 clones, more than 70% of them seen just once. Sequencing was done on a sample of peripheral blood. This sequence joins TRBV4-3 and TRBJ2-5; D is ambiguous. This receptor was taken from a woman between 35 and 50 years old who had recovered from COVID-19. The CDR3 sequence: CASSQEYPGSQETQYF. CDR3 DNA: TGCGCCAGCAGCCAAGAATACCCAGGTTCCCAAGAGACCCAGTACTTC.